Sequencing of this T cell receptor beta chain was carried out in a study of CD8 T cells in Susac syndrome. About the research overall: When blood was collected, patients with Susac syndrome were therapy-naive, were taking corticosteroids, or were receiving intravenous immunoglobulin alone. The study's findings and limits: Regarding the TCR sequencing and HLA analysis, the study admitted that a relatively small number of individuals were involved.

V lost 0 bases and J 6 bases, leaving 12 bases between the germline ends. The germline CDR1 and CDR2 sequences are LGHNA and YNFKEQ. The CDR3 extends over 15 amino acids. Random hexamers served to reverse transcribe about 0.5 to 1 ug RNA. Amplification of TCR beta CDR3 was carried out by immunoSEQ multiplex PCR, which covered 54 Vbeta and 13 Jbeta segments. TCRdb fed the immunoSEQ multiplex PCR reads into MiXCR, producing one record per CDR3 protein. The sample holds roughly 110,000 distinct CDR3 sequences, approximately 94% seen once. Details on this clonotype: Its antigen is not known.

Input material: CD8+ T cells from PBMCs. This TCR came from a human donor with Susac syndrome. This chain connects TRBV4-2 to TRBJ2-1; D gene ambiguous. Here the CDR3 DNA reads TGTGCCAGCAGCCAAGATACGGTAGCCGGCAATGAGCAGTTCTTC. This encodes CASSQDTVAGNEQFF.